The clone carrying this T cell receptor (beta chain) has ten or more counts. TCRdb reprocessed the RACE reads via MiXCR and lists one record per CDR3 protein. The sample contains about 46,000 distinct CDR3 sequences, roughly 4.5% of which appear only once. The data were obtained in a study of human T cells and chemical hapten exposure. This CDR3 contains 14 residues. The germline V gene has CDR1 DFQATT and CDR2 SNEGSKA (reference sequence). V lost 3 bases, J lost 1 base, and 12 bases lay in between. Time point meaning: healthy volunteer bleed at 2 weeks. The authors' total RNA extraction used unfractionated whole blood.

The TCR comes from a female donor in good health. Some clones in this sample may be carry-over from other donors' samples. This chain uses TRBV20-1 with TRBJ1-1; no reliable D call. Sequences were obtained from whole blood. DNA of the CDR3: TGCAGTGCTAGGCCCGATAGTACGAACACTGAAGCTTTCTTT. It is translated as CSARPDSTNTEAFF.